These 3 T cell receptor beta chains originate from one sample sequenced in a study of T-cell reconstitution after alpha-beta-depleted transplantation in children. Unique molecular identifiers tagged the TCRbeta library. TCRdb processed the PCR reads anew with MiXCR; each CDR3 protein has one entry. This sample has 700,000 to 850,000 distinct CDR3 sequences; around 17% occur once, and the top ten carry 5%. Sequences were derived from PBMCs, mostly from graft donor cells, sampled 360 days after TCRalphabeta/CD19-depleted stem cell transplant. These TCRs come from a male patient between 10 and 17 years old who had a stem cell transplant for acute lymphoblastic leukemia, so the T cells may come from the graft donor.

The V gene is TRBV6-5, the J gene TRBJ2-7; 7 bases agree with TRBD2. Germline V gene data show CDR1 as MNHEY and CDR2 as SVGAGI. The CDR3 has 15 amino acids. The V and J ends lost 2 bases and 3 bases, in that order; junction bases with no gene match: 7. The CDR3 DNA follows: TGTGCCAGCAGTTACGACCGCGGGAGCGTCTACGAGCAGTACTTC. Translating gives CASSYDRGSVYEQYF.

This clonotype has more than one count but fewer than ten. The chain couples TRBV7-2 to TRBJ2-5; D is unresolved. Trimming took 1 base from V and 6 from J, leaving 12 bases between them. Germline V lookup: CDR1 SGHTA, CDR2 FQGNSA. CDR3 size: 14 residues. This CDR3 is CASSLGLFMKTQYF. The CDR3 region has the DNA TGTGCCAGCAGCTTAGGGCTATTTATGAAGACCCAGTACTTC.

This clonotype was counted at least ten times. The genes are TRBV9 and TRBJ2-3; possibly TRBD2 for D (5 bases). The CDR3 runs to 14 residues. The germline gives CDR1 SGDLS, CDR2 YYNGEE. The V and J ends lost 2 bases and 3 bases respectively, with 10 bases between them. This CDR3 reads CASSVFTGTDTQYF. Here the CDR3 DNA reads TGTGCCAGCAGCGTTTTCACGGGAACAGATACGCAGTATTTT.